This T cell receptor beta chain was obtained from a study of T cell responses to AZD1222 COVID-19 vaccine. The CDR3 spans 13 residues. V lost 7 bases and J 1 base, leaving 11 bases between the germline ends. Profiling relied on immunoSEQ multiplex PCR, and the TCRdb table lists in-frame clones only, not all of them. The sample contains around 35,000 clones, 80% to 90% of which appear only once. This TCR derives from an adult in good health. Specimen: peripheral blood, collected on day 0 of AZD1222 vaccination. The chain recombines TRBV12-3 or TRBV12-4 with TRBJ2-7; possibly TRBD1 for D (6 bases). The DNA of the CDR3 is TGTGCCAGCACCCGGACAGCGTCCTACGAGCAGTACTTC. This sequence encodes CASTRTASYEQYF.